This T cell receptor (beta chain) stems from a study of radiotherapy plus CTLA-4 blockade in lung cancer. At the level of the study: The study recorded objective responses in roughly 18% of patients and disease control in approximately 31%.

Germline V gene sequence: CDR1 SEHNR, CDR2 FQNEAQ (reference sequence). Trimming pared 5 bases from V and 6 bases from J, leaving 16 bases between. This CDR3 is built from 14 residues. The method was immunoSEQ multiplex PCR; TCRdb's version includes in-frame clones alone and lacks a portion of them. The repertoire holds 100,000 or so clones, with over 80% as singletons. This TCR came from a human donor with non-small cell lung cancer that progressed on radiotherapy plus ipilimumab. Sequenced here: peripheral blood, sampled from a patient treated with radiotherapy plus ipilimumab. V gene TRBV7-9 combines with J gene TRBJ1-2; D not resolved. CDR3 residues: CASSASHSENGYTF. The CDR3, as DNA: TGTGCCAGCAGCGCCAGTCACAGCGAGAATGGCTACACCTTC.